This T cell receptor (beta chain) was found in a study of blood T cell repertoires in COVID-19. Study-wide background: In each case, the material was cDNA or gDNA derived from T cells, B-cell-depleted T cells, or PBMCs.

Methods used by the authors: The authors estimated nucleated cell counts from reference gene primer amplification. Clones were read by immunoSEQ multiplex PCR, and TCRdb kept only the in-frame ones, dropping some. The D gene and trimming were derived from the DNA, and the V and J assignments and clone size from that table. Seen here are approximately 93,000 clones, about 90% observed once, and the top ten hold roughly 1.2%. Material: peripheral blood. This clonotype was sampled from a human donor in a cohort sampled during active COVID-19.

Here the CDR3 DNA reads TGTGCCAGCAGCTTCAGCCAGGGGGACGGGGAGCTGTTTTTT. As protein: CASSFSQGDGELFF. This chain connects TRBV7-3 to TRBJ2-2; 7 bases map to TRBD1. V was pared by 3 bases and J by 7 bases, with 5 bases of the junction left unmatched. The CDR3 contains 14 residues. From germline, CDR1 is SGHTA and CDR2 FQGTGA. Full variable domain (remainder filled in from reference TRBV7-3 and TRBJ2-2): GAGVSQTPSNKVTEKGKYVELRCDPISGHTALYWYRQSLGQGPEFLIYFQGTGAADDSGLPNDRFFAVRPEGSVSTLKIQRTERGDSAVYLCASSFSQGDGELFFGEGSRLTVL.